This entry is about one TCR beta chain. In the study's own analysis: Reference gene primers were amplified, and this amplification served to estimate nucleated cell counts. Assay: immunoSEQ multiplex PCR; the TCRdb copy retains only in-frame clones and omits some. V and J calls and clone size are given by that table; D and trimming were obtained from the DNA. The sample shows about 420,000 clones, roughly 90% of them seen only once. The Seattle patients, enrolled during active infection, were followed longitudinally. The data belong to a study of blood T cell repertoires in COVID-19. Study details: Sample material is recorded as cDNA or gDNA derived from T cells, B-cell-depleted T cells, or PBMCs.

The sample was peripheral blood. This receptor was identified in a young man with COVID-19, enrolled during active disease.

The CDR3 spells CSVPSTGDSITYEQYF. For the CDR3, the DNA is TGCAGCGTTCCCTCGACGGGAGACTCGATTACCTACGAGCAGTACTTC. The chain combines TRBV29-1 with TRBJ2-7; perhaps TRBD2 as D (6 bases). The CDR3 has 16 residues. The V and J ends lost 5 bases and 2 bases respectively, with 22 bases between them. Germline assignment: CDR1 SQVTM and CDR2 ANQGSEA.